The 26 T cell receptor beta chains listed next were all sequenced from one sample in a study of cytomegalovirus exposure and HLA in healthy donors (dated 2017 in TCRdb). Library preparation was by the immunoSEQ multiplex PCR assay. For the multiplex PCR, a mixture combining 60 forward primers for TCR Vbeta segments and 13 reverse primers for TCR Jbeta segments was used. TCRdb took this table from immuneACCESS and kept in-frame rearrangements with V and J called. Such tables lack part of the clones; where checked against another copy, unresolved V genes explain under half of the gap, and the rest is unexplained. This sample holds 160,000 or so clones; 85% were observed only once. 2% to 2.5% of the sample is held by the ten biggest clonotypes. The sequenced material came from PBMCs. The receptors were sampled from a woman between 18 and 29 years old in good health and CMV-seronegative.

The chain carries TRBV27 and TRBJ2-2; the match to TRBD2 covers 13 bases. The CDR3 spans 16 residues. Germline loops: CDR1 MNHEY, CDR2 SMNVEV (reference sequence). V was clipped by 6 bases and J by 5 bases; unmatched bases: 6. CDR3 sequence: CASSLLAGGRTGELFF. DNA for the CDR3: TGTGCCAGCAGCTTACTAGCGGGAGGGCGGACCGGGGAGCTGTTTTTT.

J is TRBJ1-2 and V is TRBV20-1; D gene unclear. Trimming removed 3 bases from V and 6 bases from J, with 5 bases in between. The CDR3 covers 10 residues. Germline CDR1 DFQATT, CDR2 SNEGSKA (reference sequence). CDR3 sequence (DNA): TGCAGTGCTAGGGGCGATGGCTACACCTTC. It codes for CSARGDGYTF.

V is TRBV7-3 and J is TRBJ2-1; 8 nucleotides match TRBD2. CDR3 length equals 16 residues. The germline V gene encodes CDR1 SGHTA and CDR2 FQGTGA. Trimming removed 3 bases from V and 8 bases from J; junction bases left unmatched: 12. CDR3 in DNA: TGTGCCAGCAGCTTGGCGCCGGGACTAGGGGTCCATGAGCAGTTCTTC. As protein: CASSLAPGLGVHEQFF.

The rearrangement joins TRBV2 to TRBJ1-5; 7 bases match TRBD1. The CDR3 length is 15 residues. Germline-derived CDR1 and CDR2 are SNHLY and FYNNEI. V was pared by 1 base and J by 1 base, with 1 base of the junction left unmatched. The CDR3 nucleotides are TGTGCCAGCAGTGAAGTCAGGGGGAGCAATCAGCCCCAGCATTTT. Its protein product is CASSEVRGSNQPQHF.

The V and J genes are TRBV7-9 and TRBJ2-7, with a possible D match to TRBD2 (5 bases). Trimming shortened V by 4 bases and J by 5 bases, and 18 bases separated the two germline ends. This CDR3 is 15 amino acids long. Germline V gene data show CDR1 as SEHNR and CDR2 as FQNEAQ (reference sequence). The CDR3 spells CASSSRLSLGNEQYF. In DNA form, the CDR3 reads TGTGCCAGCAGCTCACGACTGTCTCTCGGGAACGAGCAGTACTTC.

The gene calls are TRBV7-6 and TRBJ2-1; a weak D match, TRBD1 (6 bases). Germline lookup yields CDR1 SGHVS and CDR2 FNYEAQ. Trimming took off 2 bases at V and 2 bases at J, with 13 bases between the two ends. The CDR3 runs to 16 residues. This chain's CDR3 is CASSLTQGDPYNEQFF. The CDR3 nucleotides read TGTGCCAGCAGCTTAACACAGGGTGACCCCTACAATGAGCAGTTCTTC.

This sequence joins TRBV7-8 and TRBJ1-2; 7 bases map to TRBD1. The trim removed 5 bases at V and 3 bases at J, leaving 9 bases unmatched. The CDR3 has 15 residues. Germline values: CDR1 SGHVS, CDR2 FQNEAQ. The CDR3 sequence: CASSRHDRDDYGYTF. CDR3 coding DNA: TGTGCCAGCAGCCGACACGACAGGGACGACTATGGCTACACCTTC. The full variable domain, in which reference TRBV7-8 and TRBJ1-2 provide the parts outside the CDR3, is GAGVSQSPRYKVAKRGQDVALRCDPISGHVSLFWYQQALGQGPEFLTYFQNEAQLDKSGLPSDRFFAERPEGSVSTLKIQRTQQEDSAVYLCASSRHDRDDYGYTFGSGTRLTVV.

J is TRBJ2-5 and V is TRBV6-5; tentative D call: TRBD2 (6 bases). V lost 4 bases to trimming and J lost 4 bases, with 10 bases between them. The CDR3 totals 13 residues. The V gene's germline CDR1 is MNHEY and CDR2 SVGAGI. The CDR3 DNA follows: TGTGCCAGCAGTTCGGGACTCTCAGAGACCCAGTACTTC. Translation: CASSSGLSETQYF.

V and J are TRBV5-8 and TRBJ2-5; 8 nucleotides match TRBD1. V was clipped by 2 bases and J by 5 bases; unmatched bases: 11. CDR1 and CDR2 from the germline V gene are SGHTS and YDEGEE. The CDR3 consists of 16 residues. The CDR3 sequence: CASSLGQGEGQETQYF. DNA for the CDR3: TGTGCCAGCAGCTTAGGACAGGGCGAGGGCCAGGAGACCCAGTACTTC.

The chain combines TRBV19 with TRBJ2-3; a weak D match, TRBD1 (5 bases). Trimming left V 8 bases short and J 2 bases short, with 14 bases between. The CDR3 contains 14 residues. The germline gives CDR1 LNHDA, CDR2 SQIVND (reference sequence). CDR3 sequence (DNA): TGTGCCAGTGGACACAAGGCTTTCACAGATACGCAGTATTTT. It yields the protein CASGHKAFTDTQYF.

The J gene is TRBJ2-1, the V gene TRBV7-6, with TRBD2 identical over 15 bases. Germline lookup yields CDR1 SGHVS and CDR2 FNYEAQ. CDR3 length: 16 amino acids. V lost 5 bases and J lost 6; bases outside the gene matches: 5. The CDR3 protein is CASSPGTSGGLNEQFF. In DNA, the CDR3 is TGTGCCAGCAGCCCAGGGACTAGCGGGGGGCTCAATGAGCAGTTCTTC.

CDR3 region: CASSPGQPNSPLHF. CDR3 nucleotide sequence: TGTGCCAGCAGCCCGGGACAGCCTAATTCACCCCTCCACTTT. The rearrangement links TRBV2 to TRBJ1-6, with 7 bases that match TRBD1. The CDR3 is made up of 14 amino acids. The germline V gene has CDR1 SNHLY and CDR2 FYNNEI. The J segment lost 6 bases and the V segment lost 6 bases, leaving 5 bases of the junction unmatched.

The V call is TRBV4-3, the J call TRBJ2-7; 11 bases fit TRBD1. The germline V gene has CDR1 LGHNA and CDR2 YSLEER. V dropped 3 bases and J dropped 4; count of bases not matched to a gene: 8. The CDR3 is 16 amino acids. The CDR3 spells CASSQSMGTGGYEQYF. DNA of the CDR3: TGCGCCAGCAGCCAGAGTATGGGGACAGGGGGTTACGAGCAGTACTTC.

This sequence joins TRBV15 and TRBJ1-3, with 8 nucleotides matching TRBD1. The CDR3 consists of 15 residues. Germline loops: CDR1 LNHNV, CDR2 YYDKDF (reference sequence). Trimming at V came to 3 bases and at J to 0 bases, leaving 1 base not matched to a gene. The CDR3 DNA reads as TGTGCCACCAGCAGGGGGACAGGCTCTGGAAACACCATATATTTT. This encodes CATSRGTGSGNTIYF.

This clone has ten or more counts. V gene TRBV5-1 combines with J gene TRBJ2-7; 8 bases map to TRBD2. CDR3 length: 14 amino acids. V lost 0 bases and J lost 6; bases outside the gene matches: 5. Germline V gene data show CDR1 as SGHRS and CDR2 as YFSETQ. CDR3 sequence (DNA): TGCGCCAGCAGCTTGGCCAGCGGGAGAGGCGAGCAGTACTTC. It yields the protein CASSLASGRGEQYF.

V usage is TRBV7-3 and J usage is TRBJ2-1, with 10 bases fitting TRBD2. The CDR3 has 13 residues. After removal of 5 bases from V and 8 bases from J, the junction contained 3 bases not matched to a gene. Germline-derived CDR1 and CDR2 are SGHTA and FQGTGA. CDR3 sequence (DNA): TGTGCCAGCAGCGCTAGCGGGAGTCATGAGCAGTTCTTC. As protein: CASSASGSHEQFF.

This clone appeared once. The DNA for the CDR3 is TGTGCCAGCAGCTTCGAATTAGGAGGGCGCCAGCCCCAGCATTTT. It codes for CASSFELGGRQPQHF. The V gene is TRBV5-8, the J gene TRBJ1-5; D not certain. V was cut by 2 bases and J by 7 bases, with 16 bases left in between. There are 15 residues in the CDR3. Germline V gives CDR1 SGHTS, CDR2 YDEGEE.

This sequence joins TRBV4-3 and TRBJ2-3; 8 bases align to TRBD2. The CDR3 is 15 residues long. V lost 0 bases and J lost 4; bases outside the gene matches: 3. CDR1 and CDR2 from the germline V gene are LGHNA and YSLEER. CDR3: CASSQDWREADTQYF. The CDR3 bases are TGCGCCAGCAGCCAAGATTGGCGGGAGGCAGATACGCAGTATTTT.

V and J are TRBV7-8 and TRBJ2-5, with TRBD2 matching over 12 bases. The end of the DNA aligns better with TRBJ2-7, so the J call may be wrong. The CDR3 has 14 residues. Germline V CDR1 and CDR2: SGHVS, FQNEAQ. CDR3 protein: CASSGLAGKYEQYF. For the CDR3, the DNA is TGTGCCAGCAGTGGACTAGCGGGAAAGTACGAGCAGTACTTC.

This chain uses TRBV30 with TRBJ2-7; 10 nucleotides agree with TRBD1. Trimming took 5 bases from V and 5 from J; bases not matched to a gene: 9. The germline V gene has CDR1 GTSNPN and CDR2 SVGIG (reference sequence). The length of the CDR3 is 14 residues. The CDR3 sequence is CAWQEGQGSDEQYF. Written as DNA, the CDR3 is TGTGCCTGGCAAGAGGGACAGGGGTCAGACGAGCAGTACTTC. Full variable domain (remainder filled in from reference TRBV30 and TRBJ2-7): SQTIHQWPATLVQPVGSPLSLECTVEGTSNPNLYWYRQAAGRGLQLLFYSVGIGQISSEVPQNLSASRPQDRQFILSSKKLLLSDSGFYLCAWQEGQGSDEQYFGPGTRLTVT.

CDR3 region: CASSIFGQGGGGVNSPLHF. The CDR3 DNA reads TGTGCCAGTAGTATATTTGGCCAGGGCGGCGGAGGGGTGAATTCACCCCTCCACTTT. V and J are TRBV19 and TRBJ1-6, with D perhaps matching TRBD1 (5 bases). Germline V gene sequence: CDR1 LNHDA, CDR2 SQIVND (reference sequence). V was shortened by 2 bases and J by 7 bases, with 24 bases between the two germline ends. This CDR3 has 19 residues.

V usage is TRBV28 and J usage is TRBJ2-7; TRBD1 matches 9 bases. Losses at the gene ends were 2 bases for V and 2 bases for J; bases not matched to a gene: 7. Germline-derived CDR1 and CDR2 are MDHEN and SYDVKM. CDR3 length: 16 amino acids. This CDR3 reads CASSLRGTGIPYEQYF. CDR3 sequence (DNA): TGTGCCAGCAGTTTACGCGGGACAGGGATCCCCTACGAGCAGTACTTC. The full variable domain, rest sourced from reference TRBV28 and TRBJ2-7, is DVKVTQSSRYLVKRTGEKVFLECVQDMDHENMFWYRQDPGLGLRLIYFSYDVKMKEKGDIPEGYSVSREKKERFSLILESASTNQTSMYLCASSLRGTGIPYEQYFGPGTRLTVT.

J is TRBJ2-6 and V is TRBV7-9; D is unclear. Germline CDR1 SEHNR, CDR2 FQNEAQ (reference sequence). CDR3 length: 16 residues. Trimming took off 6 bases at V and 0 bases at J, with 12 bases between the two ends. CDR3 sequence: CASRYEPGSGANVLTF. In DNA, the CDR3 is TGTGCCAGCAGGTATGAACCGGGCTCTGGGGCCAACGTCCTGACTTTC.

V usage is TRBV15 and J usage is TRBJ2-7, with D uncertain. Trimming left V 3 bases short and J 0 bases short, with 15 bases between. The length of the CDR3 is 16 residues. CDR1 is LNHNV and CDR2 is YYDKDF in the germline V gene (reference sequence). The CDR3 region has the DNA TGTGCCACCAGCAGGGAGCAGCCTCGGCACTCCTACGAGCAGTACTTC. Translating gives CATSREQPRHSYEQYF.

This sequence joins TRBV4-3 and TRBJ2-7; 7 positions agree with TRBD1. The germline gives CDR1 LGHNA, CDR2 YSLEER. V gave up 0 bases and J gave up 0 bases; unmatched junction bases: 5. The CDR3 runs 16 residues. CDR3 sequence reads: CASSQDKTGSSYEQYF. The CDR3, as DNA: TGCGCCAGCAGCCAAGACAAGACAGGGAGCTCCTACGAGCAGTACTTC.

The chain employs TRBV28 and TRBJ1-1; D not resolved. The germline gives CDR1 MDHEN, CDR2 SYDVKM. Deletions cut 7 bases from V and 8 bases from J, with 26 bases between. The CDR3 loop spans 16 amino acids. CDR3: CASNRVRTVGGTEAFF. The CDR3 DNA follows: TGTGCCAGCAACCGCGTAAGAACCGTGGGAGGAACAGAAGCTTTCTTT.